This T cell receptor beta chain was observed in a study of T cell repertoires in cytomegalovirus infection. At the level of the study: An indication of both CMV infection and matching HLA type came from public TCR beta signatures.

This clonotype was picked up a small number of times. One entry per CDR3 protein, called by TCRdb with MiXCR from the reads. There are hundreds of thousands of distinct CDR3 sequences in the sample; less than 25% occur only once, and 8% lies in the top ten. The CDR3 covers 14 residues. CDR1 and CDR2 from the germline V gene are SGHKS and YYEKEE (reference sequence). V dropped 1 base and J dropped 0 bases, with 7 bases sitting between them. The clonotype originates from a human donor in good health (CMV status not recorded). Some clones in this sample may be carry-over from other donors' samples. Sequencing input: CD8+ T cells from PBMCs. The gene calls are TRBV5-5 and TRBJ1-1, with D uncertain. CDR3 sequence: CASSLWTVNTEAFF. The CDR3 nucleotides read TGTGCCAGCAGCTTGTGGACGGTGAACACTGAAGCTTTCTTT. Full variable domain (remainder filled in from reference TRBV5-5 and TRBJ1-1): DAGVTQSPTHLIKTRGQQVTLRCSPISGHKSVSWYQQVLGQGPQFIFQYYEKEERGRGNFPDRFSARQFPNYSSELNVNALLLGDSALYLCASSLWTVNTEAFFGQGTRLTVV.